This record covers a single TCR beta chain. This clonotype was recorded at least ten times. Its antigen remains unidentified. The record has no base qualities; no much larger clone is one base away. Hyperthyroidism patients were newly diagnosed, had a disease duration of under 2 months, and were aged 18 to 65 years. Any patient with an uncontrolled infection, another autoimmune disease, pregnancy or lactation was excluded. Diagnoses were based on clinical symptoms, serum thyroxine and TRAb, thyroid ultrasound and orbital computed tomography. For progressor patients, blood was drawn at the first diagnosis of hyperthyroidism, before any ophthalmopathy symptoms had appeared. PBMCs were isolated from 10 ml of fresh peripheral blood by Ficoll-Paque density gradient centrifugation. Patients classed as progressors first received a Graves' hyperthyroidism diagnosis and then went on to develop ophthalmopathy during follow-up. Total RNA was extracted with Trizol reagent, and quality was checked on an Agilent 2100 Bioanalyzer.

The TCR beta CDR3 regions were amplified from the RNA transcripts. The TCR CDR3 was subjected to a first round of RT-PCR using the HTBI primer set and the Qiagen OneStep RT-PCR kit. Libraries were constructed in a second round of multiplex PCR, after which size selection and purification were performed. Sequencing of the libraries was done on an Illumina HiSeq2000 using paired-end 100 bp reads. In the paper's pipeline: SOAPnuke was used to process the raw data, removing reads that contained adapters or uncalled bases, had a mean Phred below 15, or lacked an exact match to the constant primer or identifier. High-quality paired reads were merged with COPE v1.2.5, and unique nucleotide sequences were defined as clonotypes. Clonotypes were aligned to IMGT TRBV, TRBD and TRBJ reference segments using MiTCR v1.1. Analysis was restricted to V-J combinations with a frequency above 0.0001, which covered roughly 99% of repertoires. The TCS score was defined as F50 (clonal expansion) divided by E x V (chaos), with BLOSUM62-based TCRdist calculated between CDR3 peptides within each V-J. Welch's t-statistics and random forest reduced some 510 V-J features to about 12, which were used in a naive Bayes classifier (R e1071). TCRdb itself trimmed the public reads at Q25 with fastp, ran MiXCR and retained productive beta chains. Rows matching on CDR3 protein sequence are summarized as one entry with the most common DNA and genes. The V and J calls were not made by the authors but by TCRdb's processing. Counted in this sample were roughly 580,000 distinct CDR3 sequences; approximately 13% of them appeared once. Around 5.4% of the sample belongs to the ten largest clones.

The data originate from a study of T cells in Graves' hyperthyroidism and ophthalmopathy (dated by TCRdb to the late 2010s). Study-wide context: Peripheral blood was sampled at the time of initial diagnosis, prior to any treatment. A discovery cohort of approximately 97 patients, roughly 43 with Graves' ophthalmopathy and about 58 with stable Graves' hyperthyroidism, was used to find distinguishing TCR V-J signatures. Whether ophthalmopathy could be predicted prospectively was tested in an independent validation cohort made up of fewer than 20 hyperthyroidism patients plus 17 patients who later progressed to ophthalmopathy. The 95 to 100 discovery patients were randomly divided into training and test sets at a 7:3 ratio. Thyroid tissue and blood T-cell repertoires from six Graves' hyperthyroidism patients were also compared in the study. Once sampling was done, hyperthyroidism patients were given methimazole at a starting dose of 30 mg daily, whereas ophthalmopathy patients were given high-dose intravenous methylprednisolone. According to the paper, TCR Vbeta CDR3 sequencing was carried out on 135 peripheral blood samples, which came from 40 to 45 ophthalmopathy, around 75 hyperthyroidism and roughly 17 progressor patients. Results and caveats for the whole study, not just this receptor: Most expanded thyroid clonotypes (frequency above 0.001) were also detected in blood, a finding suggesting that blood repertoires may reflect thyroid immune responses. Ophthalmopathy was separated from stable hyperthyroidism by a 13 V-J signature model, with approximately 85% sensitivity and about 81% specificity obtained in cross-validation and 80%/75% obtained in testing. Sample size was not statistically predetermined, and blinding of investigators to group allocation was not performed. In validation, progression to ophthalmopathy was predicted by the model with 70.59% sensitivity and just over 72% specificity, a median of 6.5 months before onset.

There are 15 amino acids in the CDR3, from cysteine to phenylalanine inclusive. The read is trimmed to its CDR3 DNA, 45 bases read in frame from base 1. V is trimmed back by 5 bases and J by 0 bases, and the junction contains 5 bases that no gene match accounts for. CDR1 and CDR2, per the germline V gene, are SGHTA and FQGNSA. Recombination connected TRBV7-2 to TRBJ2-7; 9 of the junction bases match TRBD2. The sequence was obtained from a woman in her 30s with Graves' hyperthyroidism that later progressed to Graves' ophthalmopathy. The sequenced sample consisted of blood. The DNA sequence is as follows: TGTGCCAGCAGCCCCGCTAGCGGGATCTCCTACGAGCAGTACTTC. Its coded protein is CASSPASGISYEQYF.